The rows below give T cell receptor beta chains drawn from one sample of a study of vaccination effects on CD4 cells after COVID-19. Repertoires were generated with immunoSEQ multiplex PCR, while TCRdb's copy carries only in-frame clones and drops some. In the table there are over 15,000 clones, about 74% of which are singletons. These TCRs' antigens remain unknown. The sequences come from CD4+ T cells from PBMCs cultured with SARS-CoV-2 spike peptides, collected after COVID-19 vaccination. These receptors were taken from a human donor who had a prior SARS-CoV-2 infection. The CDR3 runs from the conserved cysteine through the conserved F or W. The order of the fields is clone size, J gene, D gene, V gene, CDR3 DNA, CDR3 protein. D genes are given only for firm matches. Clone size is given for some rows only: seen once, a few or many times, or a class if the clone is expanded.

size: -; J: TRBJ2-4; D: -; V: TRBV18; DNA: TGTGCCAGCTCACCAGGTCGAAGAGGGGCCAAAAACATTCAGTACTTC; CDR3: CASSPGRRGAKNIQYF
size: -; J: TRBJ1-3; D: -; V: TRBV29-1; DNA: TGCAGCGTCGTCATCTTCGGGGGCGTTGGAAACACCATATATTTT; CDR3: CSVVIFGGVGNTIYF
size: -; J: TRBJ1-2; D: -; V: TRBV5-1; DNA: TGCGCCAGCAGCTTGGGCAGCGGGGATGGCTACACCTTC; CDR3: CASSLGSGDGYTF
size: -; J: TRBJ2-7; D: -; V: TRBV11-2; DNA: TGTGCCAGCAGCTTGTCTCCCGAGAGGGCCCGCGAGCAGTACTTC; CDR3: CASSLSPERAREQYF
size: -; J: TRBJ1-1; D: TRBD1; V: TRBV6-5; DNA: TGTGCCAGCAGTCTCACAGGGGACACTGAAGCTTTCTTT; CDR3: CASSLTGDTEAFF
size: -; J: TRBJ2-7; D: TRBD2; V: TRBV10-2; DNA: TGCGCCAGCAGTGAACTAGCGGGAAGAGGGCAGTACTTC; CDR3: CASSELAGRGQYF
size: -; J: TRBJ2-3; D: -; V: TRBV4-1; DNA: TGCGCCAGCAGCCATGCGGCTAGCACAGATACGCAGTATTTT; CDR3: CASSHAASTDTQYF
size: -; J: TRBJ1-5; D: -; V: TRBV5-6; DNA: TGTGCCAGCAGCTCACCGGAACGGGGGAGCAATCAGCCCCAGCATTTT; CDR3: CASSSPERGSNQPQHF
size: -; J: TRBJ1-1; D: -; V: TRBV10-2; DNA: TGCGCCAGCAGCCCCGTGGGGACTGAAGCTTTCTTT; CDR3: CASSPVGTEAFF
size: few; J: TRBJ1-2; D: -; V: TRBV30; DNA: TGTGCCTGGAGTAATCCCGGGGGGAGTGGCTACACCTTC; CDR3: CAWSNPGGSGYTF
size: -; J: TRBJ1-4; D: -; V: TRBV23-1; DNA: TGCGCCAGCAGTCTTAACAGATCGCAGTTCTCGGGCGCTCAAAGCGAAAAACTGTTTTTT; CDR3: CASSLNRSQFSGAQSEKLFF
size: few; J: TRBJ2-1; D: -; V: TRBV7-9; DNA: TGTGCCAGCCAAATCGCCCCAGCGGTACCTTACAATGAGCAGTTCTTC; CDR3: CASQIAPAVPYNEQFF
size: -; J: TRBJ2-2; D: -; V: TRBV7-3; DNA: TGTGCCAGCAGCCCCCGTGCCGACCAGATAAACACCGGGGAGCTGTTTTTT; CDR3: CASSPRADQINTGELFF
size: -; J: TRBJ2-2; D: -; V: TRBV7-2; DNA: TGTGCCAGCAGCTTTTCTCGGAACACCGGGGAGCTGTTTTTT; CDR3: CASSFSRNTGELFF
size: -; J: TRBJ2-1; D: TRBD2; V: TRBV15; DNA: TGTGCCACCAGCAGTCGCCTAGCGGGACGTAATGAGCAGTTCTTC; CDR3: CATSSRLAGRNEQFF
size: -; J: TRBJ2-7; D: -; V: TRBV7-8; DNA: TGTGCCAGCAGCTTAAGGGTGACGGGGAGCTCCTACGAGCAGTACTTC; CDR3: CASSLRVTGSSYEQYF
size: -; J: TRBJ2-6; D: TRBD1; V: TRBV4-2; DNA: TGTGCCAGCAGCCAAGATCGGGACAGGGGACCAAGCTCTGGGGCCAACGTCCTGACTTTC; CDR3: CASSQDRDRGPSSGANVLTF
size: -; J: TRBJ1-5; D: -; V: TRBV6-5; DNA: TGTGCCAGCAGTTACAGCGCCAGCCCTGATCAGCCCCAGCATTTT; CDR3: CASSYSASPDQPQHF
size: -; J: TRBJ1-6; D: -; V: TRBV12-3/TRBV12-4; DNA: TGTGCCAGCGCGACAGGTTTGAATTCACCCCTCCACTTT; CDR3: CASATGLNSPLHF
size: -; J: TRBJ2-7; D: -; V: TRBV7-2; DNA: TGTGCCAGCAGCCCGTCGCGAAGTTTATACGAGCAGTACTTC; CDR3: CASSPSRSLYEQYF
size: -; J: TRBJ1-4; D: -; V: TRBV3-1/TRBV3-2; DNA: TGTGCCAGCAGCCCTCGGACACTCAACCTTTCTAATGAAAAACTGTTTTTT; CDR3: CASSPRTLNLSNEKLFF
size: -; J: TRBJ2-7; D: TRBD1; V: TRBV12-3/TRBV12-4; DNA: TGTGCCAGCAGCCGCAGGGGGCGGTACGAGCAGTACTTC; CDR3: CASSRRGRYEQYF